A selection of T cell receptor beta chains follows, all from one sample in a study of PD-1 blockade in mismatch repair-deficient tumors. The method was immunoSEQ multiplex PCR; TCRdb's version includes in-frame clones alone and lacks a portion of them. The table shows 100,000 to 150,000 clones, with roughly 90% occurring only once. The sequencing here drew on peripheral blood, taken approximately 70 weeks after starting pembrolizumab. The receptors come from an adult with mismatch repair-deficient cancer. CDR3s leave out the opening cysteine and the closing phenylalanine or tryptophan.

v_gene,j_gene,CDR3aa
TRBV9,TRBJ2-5,ASSVGGGEETQY
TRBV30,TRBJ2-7,AGGTVRSYEQY
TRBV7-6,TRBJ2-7,ASSRTSGSIYEQY
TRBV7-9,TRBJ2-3,ASSLDLELQSTDTQY
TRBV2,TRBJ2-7,ASILVRDSGTYEQY
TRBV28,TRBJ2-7,ASGAGEWGSYEQY
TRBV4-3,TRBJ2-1,ASSQAPSLYNEQF
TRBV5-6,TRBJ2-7,ASSQGQSPYEQY
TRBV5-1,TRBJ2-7,ASSFWDRVIEQY
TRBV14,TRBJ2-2,ASSQDGGYGELF
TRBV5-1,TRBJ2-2,ASSLYRVSNTGELF
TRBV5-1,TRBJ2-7,ASSLRQGPYEQY
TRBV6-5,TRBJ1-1,ASSAGGVGEAF
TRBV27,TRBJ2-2,ASSLSEGTGELF
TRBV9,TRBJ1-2,ASSVDGNYGYT
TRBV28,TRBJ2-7,ASSLTPGPATTPYEQY
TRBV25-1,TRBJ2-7,ASSDIADSYEQY
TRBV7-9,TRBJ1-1,ASSLGLGTEAF
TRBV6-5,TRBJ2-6,ASRGGGANVLT
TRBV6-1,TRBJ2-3,ASGGRGITDTQY
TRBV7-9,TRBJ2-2,ASSSPRLEGTGELF
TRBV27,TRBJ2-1,ASSLGWDNEQF
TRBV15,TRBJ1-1,ATNTRAGNTEAF
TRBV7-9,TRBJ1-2,ASRPTGASYGYT
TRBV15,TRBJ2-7,ATSSDLEFGRVSYEQY
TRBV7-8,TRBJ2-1,ASSSHRYLLHNEQF
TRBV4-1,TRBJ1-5,ASSQEGGNQPQH
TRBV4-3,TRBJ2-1,ASSQGLTGLNEQF
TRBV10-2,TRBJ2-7,ASDPTGDSEQY
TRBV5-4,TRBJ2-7,ASSLKGTSYEQY
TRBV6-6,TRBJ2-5,ASSGRQGGETQY
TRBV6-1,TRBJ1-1,ASSEKRYMNTEAF
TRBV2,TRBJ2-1,ASTRHSGNNEQF
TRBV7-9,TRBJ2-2,ASSLRVDTGELF
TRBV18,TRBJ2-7,ASSPGGSEQY
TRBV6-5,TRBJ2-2,ASSWRQGGELF
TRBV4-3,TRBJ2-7,ASSQVRWYEQY
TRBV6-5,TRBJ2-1,ASYRGDNEQF
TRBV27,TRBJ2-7,ATRTSGRGEQY
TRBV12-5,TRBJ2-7,ASGLSVTGTPYEQY
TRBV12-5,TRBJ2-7,ASASGPYEQY
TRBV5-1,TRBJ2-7,ASSLVRQGAREQY
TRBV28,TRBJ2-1,ASSSLAGGFYEQF
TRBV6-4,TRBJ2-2,ASSAGDTGELF
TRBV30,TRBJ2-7,AWSGGGGEQY
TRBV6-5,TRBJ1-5,ASSLASNQPQH
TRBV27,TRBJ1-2,ASSLIPNYGYT
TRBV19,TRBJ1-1,ASERARGVEAF